This T cell receptor beta chain comes out of a study of T cell repertoires in cytomegalovirus infection. To note about this clonotype: Its antigen is currently unknown.

TCRdb analysed the reads with MiXCR anew, one entry per CDR3 protein. This table has approximately 600,000 distinct CDR3 sequences, under 45% appearing once. The V end lost 5 bases, the J end lost 4 bases, and 14 bases lay between the germline ends. Germline-derived CDR1 and CDR2 are SGHNT and YENEEA. CDR3 length: 14 amino acids. Sequenced here: cultured PBMCs, sampled from culture after CMV antigen stimulation. The TCR was taken from a human donor in good health (CMV status not recorded). Some clones in this sample may be carry-over from other donors' samples. This chain connects TRBV11-3 to TRBJ1-2; no clear D. The CDR3 region is CASSRGPEGYGYTF. CDR3 DNA: TGTGCCAGCAGCCGCGGGCCGGAGGGCTATGGCTACACCTTC.